This passage covers 28 T cell receptor beta chains from one sample sequenced in a study of Ad26.COV2.S vaccination and SARS-CoV-2 variants. This table comes from immunoSEQ multiplex PCR, and its TCRdb copy is limited to in-frame clones, with some not included. The sample lists 500,000 or so clones; about 83% were seen once. Treatment of the sample: roughly 20 received Ad26.COV2.S at low or high dose, single or two shots; five or six received placebo; per-sample allocation not given. Sample collection was performed on day 63 after the first vaccine or placebo injection. The source material was peripheral blood, sampled in a trial of Ad26.COV2.S vaccine versus placebo. These receptors were taken from a person between 18 and 65 years old who received the Ad26.COV2.S COVID-19 vaccine or a placebo.

CDR3 loop: CASSLTGGPSPVAFF. For the CDR3, the DNA is TGCGCCAGCAGCTTGACAGGGGGGCCGAGCCCTGTTGCTTTCTTT. The chain is built from TRBV5-1 and TRBJ1-1, with 8 nucleotides matching TRBD1. The CDR3 extends over 15 amino acids. Germline values: CDR1 SGHRS, CDR2 YFSETQ. V gave up 1 base and J gave up 11 bases; unmatched junction bases: 13. The full variable domain, rest sourced from reference TRBV5-1 and TRBJ1-1, is KAGVTQTPRYLIKTRGQQVTLSCSPISGHRSVSWYQQTPGQGLQFLFEYFSETQRNKGNFPGRFSGRQFSNSRSEMNVSTLELGDSALYLCASSLTGGPSPVAFFGQGTRLTVV.

The gene calls are TRBV9 and TRBJ1-2, with D unresolved. CDR1 and CDR2 (germline): SGDLS, YYNGEE. This CDR3 has 10 amino acids. V lost 7 bases, J lost 2 bases, and 3 bases lay in between. The CDR3 DNA reads TGTGCCAGCGGAAACTATGGCTACACCTTC. It is translated as CASGNYGYTF.

The genes are TRBV9 and TRBJ2-1; 13 bases are a match to TRBD2. This CDR3 is built from 17 residues. Germline CDR1 is SGDLS and CDR2 is YYNGEE. The J segment lost 6 bases and the V segment lost 2 bases, leaving 8 bases of the junction unmatched. The CDR3 spells CASSVGTSGNNFNEQFF. The DNA for the CDR3 is TGTGCCAGCAGCGTCGGGACTAGCGGGAACAACTTCAATGAGCAGTTCTTC. The full variable domain, rest sourced from reference TRBV9 and TRBJ2-1, is DSGVTQTPKHLITATGQRVTLRCSPRSGDLSVYWYQQSLDQGLQFLIQYYNGEERAKGNILERFSAQQFPDLHSELNLSSLELGDSALYFCASSVGTSGNNFNEQFFGPGTRLTVL.

V usage is TRBV7-8 and J usage is TRBJ1-4; 9 bases map to TRBD1. Germline CDR1 and CDR2: SGHVS and FQNEAQ. V dropped 1 base and J dropped 5; count of bases not matched to a gene: 5. The CDR3 extends over 16 amino acids. The DNA of the CDR3 is TGTGCCAGCAGCTTAGAGGGGGACAGGGTGAATGAAAAACTGTTTTTT. Translated: CASSLEGDRVNEKLFF.

This clone was seen only once. DNA of the CDR3: TGCGCCAGCAGCTTGGTTGGGGCGGACCATGAAAAACTGTTTTTT. Translation gives CASSLVGADHEKLFF. The rearrangement joins TRBV5-1 to TRBJ1-4; D is perhaps TRBD1 (5 bases). Trimming pared 0 bases from V and 6 bases from J, leaving 12 bases between. The CDR3 loop spans 15 amino acids. The germline V gene has CDR1 SGHRS and CDR2 YFSETQ.

The rearrangement joins TRBV7-2 to TRBJ1-1; a possible D gene is TRBD1 (6 bases). The CDR3 sequence is 14 residues long. Trimming cost V 5 bases and J 5 bases, with 15 bases left between them. The V gene's germline CDR1 is SGHTA and CDR2 FQGNSA. CDR3: CASSIQQGRTEAFF. The DNA for the CDR3 is TGTGCCAGCAGCATTCAACAGGGAAGGACTGAAGCTTTCTTT.

This clone was detected a few times. The CDR3 DNA reads TGTGCCAGTAGTACGGTGGGGTTGAACACTGAAGCTTTCTTT. Translation: CASSTVGLNTEAFF. This chain uses TRBV19 with TRBJ1-1; D unclear. Trimming took off 4 bases at V and 0 bases at J, with 9 bases between the two ends. This CDR3 is built from 14 residues. The germline gives CDR1 LNHDA, CDR2 SQIVND (reference sequence).

The V call is TRBV21-1, the J call TRBJ2-1; TRBD1 was called by the table and not checked on the DNA. TRBV21-1 is shown as a pseudogene. The CDR3 has 12 residues. The CDR3: CASSPRYNEQFF. CDR3 DNA: TGTGCCAGCAGCCCCAGATACAATGAGCAGTTCTTC.

The gene calls are TRBV9 and TRBJ2-1, with D possibly being TRBD1 (5 bases). This CDR3 comprises 15 residues. V was pared by 2 bases and J by 10 bases, with 19 bases between. Per germline, CDR1 SGDLS and CDR2 YYNGEE. Here the CDR3 reads CASSVGLPTTGEQFF. The CDR3 DNA reads as TGTGCCAGCAGCGTGGGGCTCCCAACAACGGGCGAGCAGTTCTTC.

The V and J genes are TRBV5-6 and TRBJ2-7; 11 bases agree with TRBD1. The trim removed 2 bases at V and 9 bases at J, leaving 7 bases unmatched. The CDR3 contains 14 residues. Germline loops: CDR1 SGHDT, CDR2 YYEEEE. CDR3 sequence reads: CASSFRTGGGVQYF. The CDR3, as DNA: TGTGCCAGCAGCTTTAGGACAGGGGGCGGCGTGCAGTACTTC. Looking up the rest from reference TRBV5-6 and TRBJ2-7 gives the full variable domain: DAGVTQSPTHLIKTRGQQVTLRCSPKSGHDTVSWYQQALGQGPQFIFQYYEEEERQRGNFPDRFSGHQFPNYSSELNVNALLLGDSALYLCASSFRTGGGVQYFGPGTRLTVT.

The rearrangement joins TRBV9 to TRBJ1-4; D possibly corresponds to TRBD1 (6 bases). The CDR3 loop spans 13 amino acids. Germline V gene sequence: CDR1 SGDLS, CDR2 YYNGEE. Between the trimmed V and J ends, which lost 4 bases and 6 bases, there was a span of 10 bases. CDR3 in DNA: TGTGCCAGCAGCCCACGACAGGATGAAAAACTGTTTTTT. Translation: CASSPRQDEKLFF.

The rearrangement links TRBV5-1 to TRBJ2-3; TRBD2 matches at 7 bases. The CDR3 is 16 residues long. Germline V gene sequence: CDR1 SGHRS, CDR2 YFSETQ. V lost 4 bases to trimming and J lost 1 base; unmatched junction nucleotides: 9. The CDR3 protein is CASSTLTSARTDTQYF. DNA of the CDR3: TGCGCCAGCAGCACACTAACTAGCGCCCGCACAGATACGCAGTATTTT.

The chain uses TRBV28 and TRBJ1-1; D gene uncertain. The CDR3 length is 12 residues. The V gene's germline CDR1 is MDHEN and CDR2 SYDVKM. Trimming left V 3 bases short and J 10 bases short, with 12 bases between. Here the CDR3 reads CASSFGPRAAFF. The CDR3 coding sequence is TGTGCCAGCAGTTTTGGGCCAAGAGCAGCTTTCTTT.

The chain employs TRBV2 and TRBJ2-1; 10 bases line up with TRBD1. CDR1 SNHLY and CDR2 FYNNEI come from the germline V gene. The CDR3 runs 15 residues. After removal of 6 bases from V and 4 bases from J, the junction contained 6 bases not matched to a gene. The CDR3 DNA follows: TGTGCCAGCAGCACGACAGGGGGCGCGTACAATGAGCAGTTCTTC. Protein product: CASSTTGGAYNEQFF.

This clone was seen only once. The V and J genes are TRBV30 and TRBJ2-1, with 8 nucleotides matching TRBD1. In germline, CDR1 is GTSNPN, CDR2 SVGIG (reference sequence). Losses at the gene ends were 0 bases for V and 7 bases for J; bases not matched to a gene: 8. The CDR3 is made up of 15 amino acids. CDR3 sequence reads: CAWSVSRGRVNEQFF. CDR3 sequence (DNA): TGTGCCTGGAGTGTCTCCAGGGGGCGTGTGAATGAGCAGTTCTTC.

The chain recombines TRBV29-1 with TRBJ2-3, with D possibly being TRBD2 (5 bases). Germline CDR1 reads SQVTM; CDR2 reads ANQGSEA. Trimming left V 4 bases short and J 6 bases short, with 11 bases between. This CDR3 contains 12 residues. CDR3 bases: TGCAGCGTTGGTAGCGCCCTTGATACGCAGTATTTT. It translates to CSVGSALDTQYF.

The chain employs TRBV6-1 and TRBJ1-5; TRBD1 aligns across 7 bases. CDR3 length equals 16 residues. The V gene's germline CDR1 is MNHNS and CDR2 SASEGT. J was trimmed by 0 bases and V by 2 bases; bases with no gene match: 4. The CDR3, as DNA: TGTGCCAGCAGTGAACTAGACAGGGATAGCAATCAGCCCCAGCATTTT. Translation gives CASSELDRDSNQPQHF.

This rearrangement joins TRBV29-1 to TRBJ2-1; weak D call: TRBD2 (5 bases). Germline CDR1 reads SQVTM; CDR2 reads ANQGSEA. V gave up 7 bases and J gave up 6 bases, with 13 bases separating them. CDR3 size: 12 residues. CDR3 nucleotide sequence: TGCAGCGGCGGGTGGGGTAGCAATGAGCAGTTCTTC. Translating gives CSGGWGSNEQFF.

The chain has TRBV15 and TRBJ2-5; 8 nucleotides agree with TRBD2. V trimming: 6 bases; J trimming: 3 bases; junction bases outside the gene matches: 9. This CDR3 is 15 amino acids long. CDR1 and CDR2 from the germline V gene are LNHNV and YYDKDF (reference sequence). The CDR3 loop is CATSLQTSGKETQYF. The DNA for the CDR3 is TGTGCCACCAGTTTACAAACTAGCGGAAAAGAGACCCAGTACTTC.

V usage is TRBV28 and J usage is TRBJ2-7, with D maybe TRBD1 (5 bases). Germline values: CDR1 MDHEN, CDR2 SYDVKM. Trimming removed 8 bases from V and 2 bases from J, with 13 bases in between. The CDR3 length is 13 residues. The CDR3 is CASHRRDTYEQYF. In DNA, the CDR3 is TGTGCCAGCCACAGGAGAGATACCTACGAGCAGTACTTC.

V gene TRBV5-5 combines with J gene TRBJ2-7; D tentatively fits TRBD1 or TRBD2 (5 bases each). Trimming removed 4 bases from V and 0 bases from J, with 11 bases in between. The CDR3 totals 14 residues. Germline CDR1 is SGHKS and CDR2 is YYEKEE (reference sequence). CDR3: CASSRTGASYEQYF. CDR3 coding DNA: TGTGCCAGCAGCCGAACCGGGGCCTCCTACGAGCAGTACTTC.

V gene TRBV7-3 combines with J gene TRBJ2-5; possibly TRBD2 for D (6 bases). CDR3 length: 16 amino acids. V was pared by 1 base and J by 2 bases, with 14 bases between. CDR1 is SGHTA and CDR2 is FQGTGA in the germline V gene. CDR3 sequence (DNA): TGTGCCAGCAGCTTAATTGGCCTCGGGGGACAAGAGACCCAGTACTTC. Its translation: CASSLIGLGGQETQYF.

In regard to this clone: Other DNA sequences in this sample translate to the same CDR3. The chain carries TRBV20-1 and TRBJ2-7; D unresolved. Germline CDR1 and CDR2: DFQATT and SNEGSKA (reference sequence). CDR3 size: 11 residues. V was shortened by 5 bases and J by 3 bases, with 8 bases between the two germline ends. In DNA, the CDR3 is TGCAGTGCTTCCACGGGCTACGAGCAGTACTTC. The encoded protein is CSASTGYEQYF.

As to this clone: A junction boundary mismatches the germline segment, possibly from a read error. The rearrangement links TRBV6-6 to TRBJ1-5; no firm D call. This CDR3 spans 14 amino acids. The germline CDR1 and CDR2 sequences are MNHNY and SVGAGI (reference sequence). CDR3 residues: CASTYRTENQPQHF. The CDR3, as DNA: TGTGCCAGCACTTACCGGACCGAAAATCAGCCCCAGCATTTT.

The chain carries TRBV7-9 and TRBJ2-5; TRBD1 or TRBD2 may be the D gene (5 bases each). Between the trimmed V and J ends, which lost 8 bases and 3 bases, there was a span of 22 bases. CDR1 is SEHNR, CDR2 FQNEAQ, per germline (reference sequence). The CDR3 runs to 16 residues. CDR3 region: CASGTRWDPRKETQYF. In DNA form, the CDR3 reads TGTGCCAGCGGCACCCGATGGGACCCTCGCAAAGAGACCCAGTACTTC.

The rearrangement joins TRBV6-2 or TRBV6-3 to TRBJ1-2, with TRBD1 matching 8 bases. CDR3 size: 13 residues. J lost 4 bases, V lost 2 bases, and 0 bases had no gene match. CDR1 is MNHEY, CDR2 SVGEGT, per germline. The CDR3 region has the DNA TGTGCCAGCAGTTACGACAGGGGCTATGGCTACACCTTC. The encoded protein is CASSYDRGYGYTF.

This clone turned up a few times. This rearrangement joins TRBV27 to TRBJ2-2; 7 nucleotides agree with TRBD1. The ends lost 6 bases at V and 5 bases at J; junction bases unmatched: 12. Germline V gives CDR1 MNHEY, CDR2 SMNVEV (reference sequence). This CDR3 has 16 amino acids. The CDR3 here is CASSRRTGQKTGELFF. The CDR3 DNA reads as TGTGCCAGCAGCCGTCGAACGGGACAGAAAACCGGGGAGCTGTTTTTT.

V gene TRBV7-2 combines with J gene TRBJ1-2; D is perhaps TRBD1 (5 bases). V was cut by 5 bases and J by 10 bases, with 14 bases left in between. The CDR3 loop spans 12 amino acids. Germline V gives CDR1 SGHTA, CDR2 FQGNSA. The CDR3 is CASSPGGSVYTF. The CDR3 DNA is TGTGCCAGCAGCCCGGGGGGGTCGGTCTACACCTTC. Complete variable domain (other parts from reference TRBV7-2 and TRBJ1-2): GAGVSQSPSNKVTEKGKDVELRCDPISGHTALYWYRQSLGQGLEFLIYFQGNSAPDKSGLPSDRFSAERTGGSVSTLTIQRTQQEDSAVYLCASSPGGSVYTFGSGTRLTVV.